The 2 T cell receptor beta chains listed next were all sequenced from one sample in a study of graft-versus-host responses after intestinal transplantation. The data were produced by immunoSEQ multiplex PCR, yet TCRdb's version contains in-frame clones alone and is incomplete. The data hold tens of thousands of clones, with around 90% observed a single time. Sequenced here: PBMCs, sampled 26 days after transplant. All receptors come from a human patient who received an intestinal transplant, so some T cells may come from the graft donor.

This sequence joins TRBV6-5 and TRBJ2-7, with 10 nucleotides matching TRBD1. Germline trimming cut 5 bases from V and 6 bases from J; bases unmatched to any gene: 7. The CDR3 has 14 residues. Germline CDR1 MNHEY, CDR2 SVGAGI. CDR3 DNA sequence: TGTGCCAGCAGTGAGGGACAGGGGATGGGCGAGCAGTACGTC. Amino acids: CASSEGQGMGEQYV.

This clone was seen only once. This chain connects TRBV11-2 to TRBJ2-7; 8 nucleotides agree with TRBD1. Germline CDR1 and CDR2: SGHAT and FQNNGV. J was trimmed by 3 bases and V by 8 bases; bases with no gene match: 6. The CDR3 runs 13 residues. The DNA of the CDR3 is TGTGCCAGCGGCCTAGGGACAGGCTACGAGCAGTACTTC. This gives the protein CASGLGTGYEQYF.